The 10 T cell receptor beta chains reported below all come from one sample, sequenced in a study of response to subunit inactivated influenza vaccine. TCRdb fed the RT-PCR reads into MiXCR, producing one record per CDR3 protein. In the table there are more than 200,000 distinct CDR3 sequences, roughly an eighth of which are singletons. The source was non-naive T cells sorted from PBMCs, collected around two weeks before vaccination. These receptors were collected from a man over 45 who received an inactivated influenza vaccine.

The chain uses TRBV6-1 and TRBJ1-6, with a tentative D call TRBD1 (6 bases). The germline CDR1 and CDR2 sequences are MNHNS and SASEGT. V was clipped by 3 bases and J by 8 bases, with 11 bases between them. The CDR3 is made up of 14 amino acids. The CDR3 protein is CASSDRGRDSPLHF. CDR3 coding DNA: TGTGCCAGCAGTGACAGGGGAAGGGATTCACCCCTCCACTTT.

This clonotype was observed a handful of times. This chain joins TRBV7-2 and TRBJ2-5; no clear D. Germline V gene data show CDR1 as SGHTA and CDR2 as FQGNSA. The V end was cut by 5 bases, the J end by 1 base, with 8 bases between. CDR3 length equals 13 residues. CDR3 residues: CASSNSPQETQYF. In DNA form, the CDR3 reads TGTGCCAGCAGCAACTCCCCCCAAGAGACCCAGTACTTC.

This clonotype occurred many times. The chain combines TRBV10-2 with TRBJ1-1; D unclear. This CDR3 is built from 11 residues. Per the germline V gene, CDR1 is WSHSY and CDR2 is SAAADI. The V and J ends lost 0 bases and 10 bases respectively, with 6 bases between them. CDR3 protein: CASSESSLAFF. CDR3 nucleotide sequence: TGCGCCAGCAGTGAGTCGAGTCTAGCTTTCTTT.

This clonotype was counted a few times. The gene calls are TRBV28 and TRBJ2-4; weak D call: TRBD2 (5 bases). The CDR3 is 14 amino acids. The V gene's germline CDR1 is MDHEN and CDR2 SYDVKM. V lost 6 bases and J lost 3, with 12 bases in between. The CDR3 DNA reads TGTGCCAGCAGGAGTTACCGGGGCAAAAACATTCAGTACTTC. Its protein product is CASRSYRGKNIQYF.

The V and J genes are TRBV6-1 and TRBJ1-2; a weak D match, TRBD1 (5 bases). V lost 4 bases and J 8 bases, leaving 14 bases between the germline ends. CDR3 length: 13 residues. The germline V gene encodes CDR1 MNHNS and CDR2 SASEGT. CDR3: CASSVTRVSGYTF. CDR3 bases: TGTGCCAGCAGTGTAACCAGGGTTAGCGGCTACACCTTC.

This clonotype has only a few counts. The V call is TRBV12-3 or TRBV12-4, the J call TRBJ2-1, with 9 bases matching TRBD2. The CDR3 sequence is 16 residues long. The ends lost 2 bases at V and 3 bases at J; junction bases unmatched: 5. CDR3 sequence: CASSLRASGVYNEQFF. CDR3 DNA: TGTGCCAGCAGTTTAAGGGCTAGCGGGGTCTACAATGAGCAGTTCTTC.

This clonotype was detected ten times or more. This chain joins TRBV30 and TRBJ1-2; 7 bases line up with TRBD1. In germline, CDR1 is GTSNPN, CDR2 SVGIG (reference sequence). CDR3 size: 13 residues. V shed 3 bases, J shed 4 bases, and the junction held 5 bases outside the gene matches. CDR3 in DNA: TGTGCCTGGAGACCACAGGGGCGCTATGGCTACACCTTC. Its protein is CAWRPQGRYGYTF.

This clonotype was seen more than once but under ten times. This sequence joins TRBV5-1 and TRBJ1-1; TRBD1 is a possible D gene (6 bases). This CDR3 is built from 15 residues. Germline CDR1 is SGHRS and CDR2 is YFSETQ. Trimming took off 4 bases at V and 5 bases at J, with 18 bases between the two ends. CDR3 residues: CASSPGWGAWTEAFF. CDR3 DNA sequence: TGCGCCAGCAGCCCCGGCTGGGGGGCATGGACTGAAGCTTTCTTT.

This clonotype was observed a few times. The rearrangement links TRBV11-2 to TRBJ1-6; D ambiguous. Per the germline V gene, CDR1 is SGHAT and CDR2 is FQNNGV. There are 16 residues in the CDR3. V dropped 2 bases and J dropped 8 bases, with 16 bases sitting between them. CDR3 in DNA: TGTGCCAGCAGCTTACCGTACTCCCACCGATATTCACCCCTCCACTTT. Protein product: CASSLPYSHRYSPLHF.

Only a few counts were recorded for this clonotype. The rearrangement joins TRBV28 to TRBJ1-5; D remains ambiguous. CDR3 length equals 13 residues. The V end was cut by 7 bases, the J end by 0 bases, with 7 bases between. In germline, CDR1 is MDHEN, CDR2 SYDVKM. CDR3 region: CASNRLSNQPQHF. The DNA for the CDR3 is TGTGCCAGCAATAGACTTAGCAATCAGCCCCAGCATTTT. Drawing the rest from reference TRBV28 and TRBJ1-5, the complete variable domain is DVKVTQSSRYLVKRTGEKVFLECVQDMDHENMFWYRQDPGLGLRLIYFSYDVKMKEKGDIPEGYSVSREKKERFSLILESASTNQTSMYLCASNRLSNQPQHFGDGTRLSIL.